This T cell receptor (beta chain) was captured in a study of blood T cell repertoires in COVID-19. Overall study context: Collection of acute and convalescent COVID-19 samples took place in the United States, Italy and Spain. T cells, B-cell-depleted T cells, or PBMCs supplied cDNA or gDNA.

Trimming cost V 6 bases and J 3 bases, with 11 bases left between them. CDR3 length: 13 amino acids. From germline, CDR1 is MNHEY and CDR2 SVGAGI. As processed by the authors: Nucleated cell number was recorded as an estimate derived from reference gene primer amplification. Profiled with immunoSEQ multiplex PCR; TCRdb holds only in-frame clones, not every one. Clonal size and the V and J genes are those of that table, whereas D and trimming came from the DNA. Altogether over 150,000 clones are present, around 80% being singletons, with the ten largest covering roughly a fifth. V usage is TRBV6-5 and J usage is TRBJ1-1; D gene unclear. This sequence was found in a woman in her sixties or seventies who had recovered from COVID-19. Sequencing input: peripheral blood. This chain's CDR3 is CASSPPADTEAFF. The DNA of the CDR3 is TGTGCCAGCAGCCCCCCGGCGGACACTGAAGCTTTCTTT.